This T cell receptor beta chain was obtained from a study of cytomegalovirus exposure and HLA in healthy donors (TCRdb year 2017). The study in broad terms: According to an earlier analysis of several hundred of the donors, roughly 180 million T cells yielded some 120 million unique TCR beta sequences and about 300 Gb of sequence data. About five DR-DQ haplotypes were handled as single units for association and clustering, since linkage in the cohort was strong. A later genetic analysis used genome-wide SNP genotypes for about three fifths of the roughly 700 donors, treating that subset as a discovery cohort. Using immunosequencing, the study profiled T cell repertoires from about 610 subjects and related those repertoires to cytomegalovirus serostatus. To predict cytomegalovirus infection status, the study combined high-throughput TCR immunosequencing, statistical association of individual TCRs with disease status, and machine learning. Along with the roughly 670-subject first cohort, a separate validation cohort of over a hundred different subjects was used. Of the 398 genotyped donors, 80% to 90% were placed in the genetic ancestry cluster associated with self-reported Caucasian donors. To study patterns of TCR occurrence, a later analysis re-analyzed previously published TCR beta repertoires from several hundred donors and added high-resolution HLA genotyping. Among some 400 genotyped donors of the cohort, an average of around 250,000 unique TCR beta nucleotide sequences was sequenced per donor, of which 15% to 20% were non-productive. Both class I and class II loci were covered by HLA typing, at four-digit resolution. All discovery cohort repertoires had been generated using a single sequencing platform. In an earlier analysis of over 550 of the donors, high-throughput TCR beta sequencing was used to judge whether each TCR beta V gene segment behaved as functional or pseudogenic. The later analysis used no new phenotypic data to find candidate immune exposures, relying instead on TCR beta sequences and their occurrence across donors. Donor age, sex, ethnicity and CMV serostatus were compiled together with the repertoire data. The number of donors typed differed by locus, with about 629-640 for A, B, C, DRB1 and DQB1, 522 for DQA1, 600 to 610 for DPA1, and roughly 450 for DPB1. Approximately 330 gigabases of sequencing data and around 80 million unique TCR sequences made up an early release that covered roughly 670 HLA-typed donors. The study aimed to test whether cataloging public T cell receptors could reveal signatures of past pathogen exposure.

The germline V gene supplies CDR1 SGHRS and CDR2 YFSETQ. Inclusive of the bounding cysteine and phenylalanine, the CDR3 is 15 residues long. The read is trimmed to its CDR3 DNA, 45 bases read in frame from base 1. V trim: 0 bases; J trim: 1 base; unmatched bases: 4. General findings and caveats noted by the study authors: The 87-base-pair reads could not distinguish some IMGT-functional V segments, including TRBV6-2 and TRBV6-3, so those segments were excluded. A later analysis reported that several top co-occurrence clusters appeared linked to parvovirus B19, influenza, CMV and Epstein-Barr virus. Only TCR beta chains were sequenced in this cohort, and the absence of alpha or paired-chain data limited detectable features. Three of the identified cytomegalovirus-associated TCR beta chains were confirmed in vitro to be specific for cytomegalovirus antigens. According to a later analysis, TCR association rates differed among HLA loci, with DRB1 alleles showing the most associated TCRs and HLA-C alleles showing the fewest. In a later genetic analysis, fewer N-insertions in productive TCRs were reported among donors in an Asian-associated ancestry cluster than the roughly 710-donor mean. Because counts were too low, approximately 18 rarely observed V segments, including chromosome 9 orphons, were excluded from the earlier analysis of about 500 of the donors. Correlated functional status among segregating V segments might be attributable to linkage disequilibrium, but an unknown experimental factor could not be ruled out. A total of 150 to 200 TCR beta chains were listed by the study as associated with cytomegalovirus. Most TCR sequences were observed very rarely across donors, whereas some public TCRs were present in many individuals. In a later genetic analysis, a missense DCLRE1C variant was associated with V-gene and J-gene trimming of TCR beta chains, and the association was replicated in an independent cohort. A cluster of highly shared sequence variants was judged likely to represent a technical artifact of the sequencing pipeline. A further reported finding was that TCR beta sequences accurately predicted the HLA-A and HLA-B alleles for most subjects in the first cohort. The authors suggested that the approach could potentially be generalized to other disease states and immunological phenotypes. The only immune exposure information available for the cohort was CMV serostatus. Because HLA typing was missing for some donors at each locus, association tests included only the typed subset. Presence/absence analyses assumed roughly uniform sequencing depth across donors, an assumption that may not hold. In a later analysis, HLA-associated TCR beta chains were found to be more clonally expanded and to have lower generation probabilities than equally common non-associated chains. An earlier analysis of some 560 of the donors showed that most TCR beta V segments appeared in productive rearrangements either about 87% or about 30% of the time, which broadly matched IMGT annotations. When HLA alleles, especially DR and DQ, strongly co-occurred, attributing TCR associations to individual alleles was difficult. Specific HLA alleles were associated with 15,000 to 20,000 TCR beta sequences at a false discovery rate of 0.05 in a later analysis. The classifier was reported to diagnose cytomegalovirus status with high specificity and sensitivity in both the original and validation cohorts. Most CMV-associated TCR beta chains appeared to be HLA-restricted in a later analysis, and the HLA associations seemed to be driven largely by CMV exposure.

The library was produced with the immunoSEQ multiplex PCR assay. For the multiplex PCR, a mixture combining 60 forward primers for TCR Vbeta segments and 13 reverse primers for TCR Jbeta segments was used. The CDR3 region of rearranged TCR beta genes was amplified from genomic DNA by a multiplex PCR assay. Amplified TCR beta libraries were sequenced as 87-base-pair reads on the Illumina HiSeq System. In the paper's pipeline: A later analysis tallied around 80 million unique TCR beta chains across the 600 to 700 repertoires, and approximately 9.9 million of those chains were shared by two or more donors. To remove PCR and sequencing errors, raw reads were error-corrected and collapsed into unique sequences using a nearest-neighbor algorithm that merged closely related sequences. CDR3 sequences were aligned to IMGT reference sequences to assign V, D and J gene segments. Each retained sequence needed at least a six-nucleotide match to both a V gene segment and a J gene segment. A rearrangement was called productive if the CDR3 had no stop codons and remained in frame with V and J, and every other rearrangement was called non-productive. Following IMGT convention, CDR3 was defined as the stretch from the second conserved V-encoded cysteine up to the conserved J-encoded phenylalanine. Sequences without an unambiguous match to a single V gene segment were excluded from the earlier analysis of about 640 of the donors. An earlier analysis of a few hundred of the donors classified V segments as functional when productive rearrangements were above 56.7% and as segregating when the standard deviation between donors was above 5%. To diagnose cytomegalovirus status from the catalog of TCR beta chain sequences, a statistical classification framework was built. In a later analysis, V and J genes were assigned by comparing TCR nucleotide sequences against IMGT/GENE-DB human TR gene sequences. A later analysis assigned CDR3 sequences and most-parsimonious VDJ recombination scenarios with the TCRdist pipeline. A later analysis defined each TCR beta chain by its CDR3 amino acid sequence plus V-gene family, and excluded reads lacking a unique V-gene family. In a later analysis, fewer than 600 highly shared, low-generation-probability nucleotide sequences were removed to address suspected cross-contamination and a sequencing artifact. In a later analysis, a clonal expansion index for each public chain was calculated from normalized within-repertoire ranks of inferred template counts. A later analysis computed generation probabilities with a VDJ recombination model fitted to out-of-frame rearrangements, and checked the results against IGoR. A later analysis scored TCR-TCR, TCR-HLA and TCR-CMV co-occurrence with hypergeometric tests, applying a repertoire-size bias correction to TCR pairs. A later analysis estimated false discovery rates by permuting HLA or CMV assignments 20 times. In a later analysis, co-occurring TCRs were grouped using DBSCAN, with TCRdist sequence similarity added in when clustering inside HLA-allele-positive subsets. Co-occurrence clustering excluded repertoires with fewer than 30,000 or more than 120,000 public chains, plus five with anomalous nucleotide sharing. TCRdb took this table from immuneACCESS and kept in-frame rearrangements with V and J called. Such tables lack part of the clones; where checked against another copy, unresolved V genes explain under half of the gap, and the rest is unexplained. The D gene and trimming were derived from the DNA, and the V and J assignments and clone size from that table. This sample has 150,000 to 200,000 clones in its table, and nearly 80% of those were observed once. Around an eighth of the sample is in the top ten clones.

The cohort was made up of hundreds of healthy bone marrow donors. All cohort members were sampled while nominally healthy, although unrecorded immune exposures were likely present. The donor tested CMV seronegative and was one of the 352 seronegative cohort members. Each donor provided a peripheral blood sample, and peripheral blood mononuclear cells were used for TCR beta sequencing. The Qiagen DNeasy Blood Extraction Kit was used to extract genomic DNA from the blood cell samples. Regarding this clone: The antigen it binds to is not known. Base qualities are not provided; no much larger clone lies one nucleotide away.

The chain is encoded by TRBV5-1 joined to TRBJ2-7; 7 bases in the middle match TRBD1. This receptor was taken from a woman aged 40 to 50 in good health and CMV-seronegative. The source material was PBMCs. The sequenced DNA: TGCGCCAGCAGCTTGGTTGCAGGGGGATCCTACGAGCAGTACTTC. The resulting protein is CASSLVAGGSYEQYF.